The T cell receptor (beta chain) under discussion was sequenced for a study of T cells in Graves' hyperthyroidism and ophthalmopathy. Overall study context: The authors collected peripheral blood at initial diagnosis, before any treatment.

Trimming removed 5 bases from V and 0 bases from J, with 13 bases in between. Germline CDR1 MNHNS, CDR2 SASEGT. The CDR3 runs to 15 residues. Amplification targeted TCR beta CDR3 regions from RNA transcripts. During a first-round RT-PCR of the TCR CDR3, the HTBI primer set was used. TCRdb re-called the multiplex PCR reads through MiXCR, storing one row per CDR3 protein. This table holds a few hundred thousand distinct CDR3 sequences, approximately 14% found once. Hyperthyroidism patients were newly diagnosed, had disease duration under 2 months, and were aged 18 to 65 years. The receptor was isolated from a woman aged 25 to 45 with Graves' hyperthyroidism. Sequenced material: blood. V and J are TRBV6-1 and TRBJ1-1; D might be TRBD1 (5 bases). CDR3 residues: CASSYSTDMNTEAFF. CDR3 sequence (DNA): TGTGCCAGCAGTTATTCGACAGATATGAACACTGAAGCTTTCTTT.